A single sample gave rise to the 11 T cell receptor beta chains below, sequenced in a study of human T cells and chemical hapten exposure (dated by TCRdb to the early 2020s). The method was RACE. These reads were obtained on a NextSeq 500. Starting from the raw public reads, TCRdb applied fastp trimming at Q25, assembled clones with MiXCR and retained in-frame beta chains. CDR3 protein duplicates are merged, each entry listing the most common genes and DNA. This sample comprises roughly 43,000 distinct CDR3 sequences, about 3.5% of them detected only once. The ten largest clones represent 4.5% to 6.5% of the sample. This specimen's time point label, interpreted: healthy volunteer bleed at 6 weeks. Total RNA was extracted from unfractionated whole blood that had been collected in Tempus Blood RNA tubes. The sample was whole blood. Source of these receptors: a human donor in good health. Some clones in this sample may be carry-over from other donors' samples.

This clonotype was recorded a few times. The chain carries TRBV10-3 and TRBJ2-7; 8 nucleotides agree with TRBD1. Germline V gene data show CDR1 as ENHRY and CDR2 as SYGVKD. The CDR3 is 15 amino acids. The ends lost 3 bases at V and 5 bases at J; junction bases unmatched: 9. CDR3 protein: CAISESGQGIHEQYF. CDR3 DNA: TGTGCCATCAGTGAATCCGGACAGGGTATCCACGAGCAGTACTTC.

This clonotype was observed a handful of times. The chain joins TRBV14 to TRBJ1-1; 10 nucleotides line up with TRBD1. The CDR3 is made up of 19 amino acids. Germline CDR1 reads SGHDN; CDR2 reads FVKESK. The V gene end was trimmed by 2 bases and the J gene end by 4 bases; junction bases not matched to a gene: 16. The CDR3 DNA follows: TGTGCCAGCAGCCAACGAACCTTCGGGACAGGGGTTGGGGGCACTGAAGCTTTCTTT. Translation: CASSQRTFGTGVGGTEAFF. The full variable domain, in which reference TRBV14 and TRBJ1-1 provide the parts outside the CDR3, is EAGVTQFPSHSVIEKGQTVTLRCDPISGHDNLYWYRRVMGKEIKFLLHFVKESKQDESGMPNNRFLAERTGGTYSTLKVQPAELEDSGVYFCASSQRTFGTGVGGTEAFFGQGTRLTVV.

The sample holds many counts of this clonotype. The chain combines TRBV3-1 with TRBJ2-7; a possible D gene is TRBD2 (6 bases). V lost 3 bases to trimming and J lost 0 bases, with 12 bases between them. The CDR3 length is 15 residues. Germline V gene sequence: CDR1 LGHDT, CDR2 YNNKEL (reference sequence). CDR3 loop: CASSHGGLASYEQYF. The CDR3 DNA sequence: TGTGCCAGCAGCCATGGGGGGTTGGCCTCCTACGAGCAGTACTTC.

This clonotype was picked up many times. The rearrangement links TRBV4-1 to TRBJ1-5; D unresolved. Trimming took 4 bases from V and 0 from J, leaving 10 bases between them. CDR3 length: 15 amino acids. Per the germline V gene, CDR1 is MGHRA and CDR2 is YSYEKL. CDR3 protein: CASSPQDFSNQPQHF. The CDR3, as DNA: TGCGCCAGCAGCCCCCAAGACTTTAGCAATCAGCCCCAGCATTTT.

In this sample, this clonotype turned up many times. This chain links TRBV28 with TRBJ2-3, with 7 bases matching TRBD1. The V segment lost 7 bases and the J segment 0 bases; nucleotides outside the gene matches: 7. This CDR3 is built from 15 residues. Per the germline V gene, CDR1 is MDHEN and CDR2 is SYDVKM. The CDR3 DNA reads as TGTGCCAGCACTGAGAAGGGGGCTAGCACAGATACGCAGTATTTT. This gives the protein CASTEKGASTDTQYF.

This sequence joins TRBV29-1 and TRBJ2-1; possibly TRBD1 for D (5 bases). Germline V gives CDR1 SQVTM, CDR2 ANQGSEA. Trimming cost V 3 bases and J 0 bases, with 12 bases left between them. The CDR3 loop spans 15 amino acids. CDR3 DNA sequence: TGCAGCGTTGACGGCAGGGCGAGCTCCTACAATGAGCAGTTCTTC. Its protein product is CSVDGRASSYNEQFF.

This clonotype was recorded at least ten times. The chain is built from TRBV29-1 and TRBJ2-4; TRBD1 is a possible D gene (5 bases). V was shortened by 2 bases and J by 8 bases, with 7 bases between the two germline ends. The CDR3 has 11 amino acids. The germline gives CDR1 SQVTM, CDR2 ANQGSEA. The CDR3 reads CSVEQGYIQYF. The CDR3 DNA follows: TGCAGCGTTGAACAGGGATACATTCAGTACTTC.

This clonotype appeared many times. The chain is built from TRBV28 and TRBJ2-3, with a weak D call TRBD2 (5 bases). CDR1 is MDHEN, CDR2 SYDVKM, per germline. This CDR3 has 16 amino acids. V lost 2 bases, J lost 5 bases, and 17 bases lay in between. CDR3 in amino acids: CASSLSRGSLGDTQYF. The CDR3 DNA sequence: TGTGCCAGCAGTTTAAGCCGAGGGTCTTTGGGAGATACGCAGTATTTT.

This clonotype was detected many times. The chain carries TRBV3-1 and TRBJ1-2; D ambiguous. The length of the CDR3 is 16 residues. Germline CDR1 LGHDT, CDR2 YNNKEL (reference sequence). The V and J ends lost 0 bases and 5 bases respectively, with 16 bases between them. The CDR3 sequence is CASSQDGKGLGYGYTF. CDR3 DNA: TGTGCCAGCAGCCAAGATGGGAAGGGATTAGGTTATGGCTACACCTTC.

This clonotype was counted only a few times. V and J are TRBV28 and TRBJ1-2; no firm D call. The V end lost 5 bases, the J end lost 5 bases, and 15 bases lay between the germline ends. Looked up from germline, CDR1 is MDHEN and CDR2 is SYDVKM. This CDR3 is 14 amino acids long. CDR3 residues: CASSTDSSIYGYTF. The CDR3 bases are TGTGCCAGCAGTACGGATTCCTCAATTTATGGCTACACCTTC.

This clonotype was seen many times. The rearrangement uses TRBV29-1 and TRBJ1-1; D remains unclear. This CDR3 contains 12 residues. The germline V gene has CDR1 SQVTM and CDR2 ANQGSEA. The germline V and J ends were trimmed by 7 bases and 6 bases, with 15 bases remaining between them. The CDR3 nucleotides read TGCAGCGCCCCTCTCGGGCGGCCTGAAGCTTTCTTT. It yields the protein CSAPLGRPEAFF.